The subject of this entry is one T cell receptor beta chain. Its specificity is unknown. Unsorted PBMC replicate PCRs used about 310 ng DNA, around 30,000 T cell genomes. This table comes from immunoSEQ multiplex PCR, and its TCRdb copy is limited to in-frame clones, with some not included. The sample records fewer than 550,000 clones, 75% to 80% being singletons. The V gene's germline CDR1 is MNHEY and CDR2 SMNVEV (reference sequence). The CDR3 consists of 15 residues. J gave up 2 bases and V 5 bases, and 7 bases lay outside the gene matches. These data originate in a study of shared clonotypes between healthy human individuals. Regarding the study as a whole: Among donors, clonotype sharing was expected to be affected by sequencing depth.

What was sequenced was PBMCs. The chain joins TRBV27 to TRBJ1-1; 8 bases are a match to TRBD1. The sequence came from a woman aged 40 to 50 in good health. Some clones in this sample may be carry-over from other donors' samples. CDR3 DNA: TGTGCCAGCAGTCCATGGGACAGGCGAAACACTGAAGCTTTCTTT. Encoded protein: CASSPWDRRNTEAFF.